This T cell receptor beta chain originates from a study of blood T cells in healthy people across ages. Germline trimming cut 0 bases from V and 7 bases from J; bases unmatched to any gene: 1. The CDR3 contains 14 residues. Germline loops: CDR1 DFQATT, CDR2 SNEGSKA (reference sequence). It was with a sample-barcoded 5' primer and a J-beta primer mix that a second PCR of roughly 7 to 12 cycles was run. TCRdb reprocessed the 5' RACE reads via MiXCR and lists one record per CDR3 protein. The sample has about 620,000 distinct CDR3 sequences, under 25% seen once. This receptor was obtained from a man aged 65-85 years in good health. The sequenced sample consisted of blood. The V call is TRBV20-1, the J call TRBJ1-5; 12 bases map to TRBD1. The CDR3 sequence is CSAREGTGGQPQHF. The CDR3 DNA reads TGCAGTGCTAGAGAGGGGACAGGGGGCCAGCCCCAGCATTTT.